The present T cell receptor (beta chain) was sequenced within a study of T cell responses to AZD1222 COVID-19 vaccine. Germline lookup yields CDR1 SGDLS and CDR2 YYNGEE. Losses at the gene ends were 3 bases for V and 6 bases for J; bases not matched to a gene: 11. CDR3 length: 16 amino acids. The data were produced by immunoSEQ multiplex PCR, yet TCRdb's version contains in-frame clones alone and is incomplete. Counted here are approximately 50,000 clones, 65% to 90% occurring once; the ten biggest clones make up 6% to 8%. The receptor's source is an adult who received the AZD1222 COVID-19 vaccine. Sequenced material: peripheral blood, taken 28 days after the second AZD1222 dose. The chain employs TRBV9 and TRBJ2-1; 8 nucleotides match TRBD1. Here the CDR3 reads CASSGAGGALSNEQFF. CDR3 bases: TGTGCCAGCAGCGGGGCAGGGGGCGCGTTGAGCAATGAGCAGTTCTTC.